These T cell receptor beta chains were read from a single sample in a study of CD8 T cells in ankylosing spondylitis. TCRdb reprocessed the 5' RACE reads via MiXCR and lists one record per CDR3 protein. The table includes 450,000 to 550,000 distinct CDR3 sequences, over 4% detected once. Specimen: blood, either unsorted or a sorted T cell fraction (not recorded which). The receptors come from a male donor with ankylosing spondylitis. CDR3s include the opening cysteine and the closing phenylalanine or tryptophan. The D gene is left open where the match is weak. Some rows mark clone size as missing; the rest say once, few, many or name a class of expanded clone.

many TRBJ2-3 TRBV29-1 - TGCAGCGTGGTTAGGACTCGACACACAGATACGCAGTATTTT CSVVRTRHTDTQYF
many TRBJ2-7 TRBV7-2 - TGTGCCAGCAGTACCACATACGAGCAGTACTTC CASSTTYEQYF
many TRBJ2-2 TRBV29-1 - TGCATTTCAGGGGTCACCGGGGAGCTGTTTTTT CISGVTGELFF
many TRBJ1-6 TRBV20-1 TRBD1 TGCAGTGCTAGTTCCGGGACAGCCGATTCACCCCTCCACTTT CSASSGTADSPLHF
many TRBJ2-7 TRBV7-9 - TGTGCCAGCAGCCACTCCTATGGGACCGCCGAATACGAGCAGTACTTC CASSHSYGTAEYEQYF
many TRBJ1-5 TRBV9 - TGTGCCAGCAGCGTAGATGCAGGAGGTCAGCCCCAGCATTTT CASSVDAGGQPQHF
- TRBJ1-6 TRBV5-6 TRBD1 TGTGCCAGCAGCCCCCTGCAGGGGGCGGGAGGTTCACCCCTCCACTTT CASSPLQGAGGSPLHF
many TRBJ1-2 TRBV6-1 - TGTGCCAGCAGTCAGCATAATGTGGACTCCGACTATGGCTACACCTTC CASSQHNVDSDYGYTF
many TRBJ1-2 TRBV4-1 - TGCGCCAGCAGCCAAGGTCCAGGGTCCCATGGCTACACCTTC CASSQGPGSHGYTF
many TRBJ2-2 TRBV15 - TGTGCCACCAGCAGGATAGGGACCGGGGAGCTGTTTTTT CATSRIGTGELFF
few TRBJ1-5 TRBV13 - TGTGCCAGCAGCATCAGAGGAAGCGGCAATCAGCCCCAGCATTTT CASSIRGSGNQPQHF
- TRBJ2-2 TRBV4-2 - TGTGCCAGCAGCCAAGATTCGAGATACACCGGGGAGCTGTTTTTT CASSQDSRYTGELFF
many TRBJ2-7 TRBV18 - TGTGCCAGCCTACCGCGGGCAGGGAGCGAGCAGTACTTC CASLPRAGSEQYF
many TRBJ1-5 TRBV5-5 TRBD1 TGTGCCAGCAGCAAGACCGGGACAGGGGATTATCAGCCCCAGCATTTT CASSKTGTGDYQPQHF
- TRBJ2-7 TRBV7-9 - TGTGCCAGCAGCTTGGAGCAGGTAACCTACGAGCAGTACTTC CASSLEQVTYEQYF
few TRBJ2-4 TRBV7-2 TRBD2 TGTGCCAGCAGCGCGATTCCTGGCGGGGGACCAAAAAACATTCAGTACTTC CASSAIPGGGPKNIQYF